Listed below are T cell receptor beta chains from one sample, sequenced in a study of preoperative IRX-2 immunotherapy in early breast cancer. Sequencing was performed with immunoSEQ multiplex PCR; in TCRdb, only in-frame clones are kept and a portion is missing. The sample consists of 20,000 to 30,000 clones, around 89% of them appearing once. The source material was tumor tissue, sampled after IRX-2 immunotherapy. Receptor source: a human donor with breast cancer. CDR3s include the opening cysteine and the closing phenylalanine or tryptophan. D genes are given only for firm matches. Rows may omit the clone size; those that give it use once, few, many or a size class.

V	D	size	J	DNA	CDR3
TRBV10-3	.	.	TRBJ1-1	TGTGCCATCGGTGACAGACTGAACACTGAAGCTTTCTTT	CAIGDRLNTEAFF
TRBV2	.	.	TRBJ1-4	TGTGCCAGCAGTGCCGACAAAGGTTCGGGTGAAAAACTGTTTTTT	CASSADKGSGEKLFF
TRBV19	TRBD1	.	TRBJ1-4	TGTGCCAGTAAAACCGGGACAGGGAATGAAAAACTGTTTTTT	CASKTGTGNEKLFF
TRBV7-8	.	.	TRBJ1-1	TGTGCCAGCAGCCCCCGTTTGGCCGGGGGAGGCACTGAAGCTTTCTTT	CASSPRLAGGGTEAFF
TRBV19	TRBD2	once	TRBJ2-1	TGTGCCAGTAAAACCGGGACTAAAAACAATGAGCAGTTCTTC	CASKTGTKNNEQFF
TRBV5-1	TRBD1	.	TRBJ2-7	TGCGCCAGCGAACAGGACAGGGGTGGGGGCGAGCAGTACTTC	CASEQDRGGGEQYF
TRBV9	.	.	TRBJ2-1	TGTGCCAGCAGCGTAGCCCCAGGAAATGAGCAGTTCTTC	CASSVAPGNEQFF
TRBV7-8	.	.	TRBJ2-1	TGTGCCAGCAGCCCGACTGCGAGCTCCTACAATGAGCAGTTCTTC	CASSPTASSYNEQFF
TRBV10-1	.	.	TRBJ1-5	TGCGCCAGCACATTTAATCAGCCCCAGCATTTT	CASTFNQPQHF
TRBV4-1	.	.	TRBJ1-6	TGCGCCAGCAGCCAAGGGATCGGTTCACCCCTCCACTTT	CASSQGIGSPLHF
TRBV14	.	.	TRBJ2-7	TGTGCCAGCAGCAAAACCGGGCTCAAGGGAACCTACGAGCAGTACTTC	CASSKTGLKGTYEQYF
TRBV7-2	TRBD2	.	TRBJ2-5	TGTGCCAGCAGCTCCCTACTAGCGGCACGGGGGGAGACCCAGTACTTC	CASSSLLAARGETQYF
TRBV30	.	.	TRBJ1-1	TGTGCCTGGAGTGTCTGGGGGACTGAAGCTTTCTTT	CAWSVWGTEAFF
TRBV19	TRBD1	.	TRBJ2-7	TGTGCCAGTAGTATAGGGGACAGTTCCACCTACGAGCAGTACTTC	CASSIGDSSTYEQYF
TRBV7-6	.	.	TRBJ2-7	TGTGCCAGCAGCATGGGACCTAACTACGAGCAGTACTTC	CASSMGPNYEQYF
TRBV5-5	.	.	TRBJ1-1	TGTGCCAGCAGCACCACGGGACCGGGAAAAGCTTTCTTT	CASSTTGPGKAFF
TRBV5-5	.	.	TRBJ2-7	TGTGCCAGCAGCTTGGAGGGAGACTACGAGCAGTACTTC	CASSLEGDYEQYF
TRBV18	.	.	TRBJ2-3	TGTGCCAGCTCCTTCACGGGGGACAACAGCAAGGATACGCAGTATTTT	CASSFTGDNSKDTQYF
TRBV6-1	.	.	TRBJ1-3	TGTGCCAGCAGTGAAGTGCATGTGAGCTCTGGAAACACCATATATTTT	CASSEVHVSSGNTIYF
TRBV5-4	.	once	TRBJ2-1	TGTGCCAGCAGCTCGGACCAAAATGAGCAGTTCTTC	CASSSDQNEQFF
TRBV9	.	.	TRBJ1-4	TGTGCCAGCAGCGTTAAAGGGGCTAATGAAAAACTGTTTTTT	CASSVKGANEKLFF
TRBV7-6	.	.	TRBJ2-3	TGTGCCAGCAGCTTAGAGGCTAGTCTCTCGGATACGCAGTATTTT	CASSLEASLSDTQYF
TRBV9	TRBD1	.	TRBJ1-2	TGTGCCAGCAGCGTAGCCAGGGGGCATAACTATGGCTACACCTTC	CASSVARGHNYGYTF
TRBV30	.	.	TRBJ2-5	TGTGCCTGGAGTTTGACGTACCCGGGGGAGACCCAGTACTTC	CAWSLTYPGETQYF
TRBV4-2	TRBD2	.	TRBJ2-1	TGTGCCAGCAGCTCCCGACTAGCGGGGGGGCAGGACAATGAGCAGTTCTTC	CASSSRLAGGQDNEQFF
TRBV10-2	.	.	TRBJ2-3	TGCGCCAGCAGTGAGTTGGGAGATACGCAGTATTTT	CASSELGDTQYF
TRBV7-9	.	medium-sized	TRBJ2-2	TGTGCCAGCAGCTTAACGGGGGAGAACACCGGGGAGCTGTTTTTT	CASSLTGENTGELFF
TRBV7-8	TRBD2	.	TRBJ2-3	TGTGCCAGCAGCTCTCACTATAGCGGGGGAATGGCAGATACGCAGTATTTT	CASSSHYSGGMADTQYF
TRBV20-1	TRBD1	once	TRBJ2-1	TGCAGTGCTAGAGTCCGGGACAGGGTGTTCTTC	CSARVRDRVFF
TRBV9	TRBD1	.	TRBJ1-2	TGTGCCAGTGGAGGGACAGGGCAAGGCTACACCTTC	CASGGTGQGYTF
TRBV5-1	.	.	TRBJ2-1	TGCGCCAGCAGCTTGGTACTGGGGGGCTACAATGAGCAGTTCTTC	CASSLVLGGYNEQFF
TRBV28	TRBD1	.	TRBJ2-5	TGTGCCAGCAGCCGGGGACAGGGCCGGGAGACCCAGTACTTC	CASSRGQGRETQYF
TRBV7-2	TRBD1	.	TRBJ2-1	TGTGCCAGCAGCGCAGGGGGTAGTGAGCAGTTCTTC	CASSAGGSEQFF
TRBV5-4	.	.	TRBJ2-7	TGTGCCAGCAGCCATGCCGTGGACGGACTTTACGAGCAGTACTTC	CASSHAVDGLYEQYF
TRBV18	TRBD2	.	TRBJ2-1	TGTGCCAGCTCACCGCCGGGACTAGCGGGAGGGTACAATGAGCAGTTCTTC	CASSPPGLAGGYNEQFF
TRBV7-2	TRBD1	once	TRBJ2-2	TGTGCCAGCAGCTTCCCCCCGACAGGGTGGAGGAACACCGGGGAGCTGTTTTTT	CASSFPPTGWRNTGELFF